The 13 T cell receptor beta chains below all came from one sample that was sequenced in a study of blood T cell repertoires in COVID-19. TCRdb's copy holds only in-frame clones and misses some; the assay was immunoSEQ multiplex PCR. The sample has approximately 400,000 clones, approximately 90% seen once; the top ten hold roughly 0.9%. The sequenced sample was PBMCs or T cells enriched from blood (not recorded which). The receptor source for this set is a woman aged 40 to 49 who had been exposed to COVID-19.

This clone was detected only once. The chain carries TRBV27 and TRBJ1-1, with 9 bases that match TRBD1. This CDR3 comprises 16 residues. Losses at the gene ends were 6 bases for V and 7 bases for J; bases not matched to a gene: 15. Germline lookup yields CDR1 MNHEY and CDR2 SMNVEV (reference sequence). CDR3 nucleotides: TGTGCCAGCAGACATCTTTCAGGACAGGGGCTCGGTGAAGCTTTCTTT. Protein product: CASRHLSGQGLGEAFF.

V usage is TRBV29-1 and J usage is TRBJ2-7; TRBD2 is a possible D gene (5 bases). V was pared by 4 bases and J by 4 bases, with 14 bases between. The CDR3 spans 13 residues. The V gene's germline CDR1 is SQVTM and CDR2 ANQGSEA. The CDR3 region is CSVAFLTTYEQYF. CDR3 DNA sequence: TGCAGCGTTGCTTTTCTGACTACATACGAGCAGTACTTC.

This clone appeared once. V gene TRBV2 combines with J gene TRBJ1-1; D is possibly TRBD1 (5 bases). Germline V gene lookup returns CDR1 SNHLY and CDR2 FYNNEI. The CDR3 is 13 amino acids. V shed 4 bases and J shed 5 bases, with 11 bases lying between them. Written as DNA, the CDR3 is TGTGCCAGCAGTGCCGGGGGAGGGACTGAAGCTTTCTTT. This codes for CASSAGGGTEAFF.

This chain connects TRBV19 to TRBJ1-2, with 10 positions matching TRBD1. Germline V gene sequence: CDR1 LNHDA, CDR2 SQIVND (reference sequence). CDR3 length: 15 residues. The ends lost 3 bases at V and 3 bases at J; junction bases unmatched: 4. CDR3 sequence (DNA): TGTGCCAGTAGTATCAGGACAGGGGGGGACTATGGCTACACCTTC. Translating it yields CASSIRTGGDYGYTF.

This chain uses TRBV5-4 with TRBJ2-5; 9 bases are shared with TRBD1. V was pared by 4 bases and J by 1 base, with 2 bases of the junction left unmatched. Germline V gene data show CDR1 as SGHNT and CDR2 as YYREEE (reference sequence). This CDR3 is 14 amino acids long. CDR3 in amino acids: CASSPTGGQETQYF. As DNA, the CDR3 is TGTGCCAGCAGCCCGACAGGGGGCCAAGAGACCCAGTACTTC.

CDR3 sequence reads: CASSYGTSGRASVQYF. The CDR3, as DNA: TGTGCCAGCAGTTACGGGACTAGCGGGAGGGCATCGGTGCAGTACTTC. This sequence joins TRBV6-2 or TRBV6-3 and TRBJ2-7; 16 nucleotides match TRBD2. CDR1 is MNHEY, CDR2 SVGEGT, per germline. The CDR3 spans 16 residues. V lost 2 bases to trimming and J lost 9 bases; unmatched junction nucleotides: 7.

The J gene is TRBJ2-1, the V gene TRBV7-3; the match to TRBD2 covers 7 bases. The CDR3 has 16 amino acids. V dropped 3 bases and J dropped 2; count of bases not matched to a gene: 7. From germline, CDR1 is SGHTA and CDR2 FQGTGA. CDR3 coding DNA: TGTGCCAGCAGCTTCGAGCGGGACCCCCCCTACAATGAGCAGTTCTTC. It is translated as CASSFERDPPYNEQFF.

The chain carries TRBV19 and TRBJ1-2; no firm D call. Germline V gives CDR1 LNHDA, CDR2 SQIVND (reference sequence). The CDR3 length is 13 residues. V gave up 7 bases and J gave up 5 bases, with 14 bases separating them. The CDR3 DNA reads as TGTGCCAGTACCCGGGCCCTAGCGTATGGCTACACCTTC. It specifies CASTRALAYGYTF. Supplemented by reference TRBV19 and TRBJ1-2, the full variable domain reads DGGITQSPKYLFRKEGQNVTLSCEQNLNHDAMYWYRQDPGQGLRLIYYSQIVNDFQKGDIAEGYSVSREKKESFPLTVTSAQKNPTAFYLCASTRALAYGYTFGSGTRLTVV.

V usage is TRBV4-1 and J usage is TRBJ1-6; D is unresolved. Germline V gene lookup returns CDR1 MGHRA and CDR2 YSYEKL. Trimming pared 2 bases from V and 7 bases from J, leaving 12 bases between. CDR3 length equals 15 residues. CDR3 DNA: TGCGCCAGCAGCCAACTACCCGACAAGAATTCACCCCTCCACTTT. It translates to CASSQLPDKNSPLHF.

V is TRBV5-1 and J is TRBJ1-1; 11 bases align to TRBD1. Germline CDR1 and CDR2: SGHRS and YFSETQ. CDR3 length: 17 residues. Losses at the gene ends were 4 bases for V and 2 bases for J; bases not matched to a gene: 10. CDR3 loop: CASSPRTGGPPNTEAFF. The CDR3 DNA reads as TGCGCCAGCAGCCCTCGGACAGGGGGCCCTCCAAACACTGAAGCTTTCTTT.

A single count supports this clone. The chain uses TRBV13 and TRBJ2-7; maybe TRBD2 (6 bases). This CDR3 region has 16 residues. Germline CDR1 PRHDT, CDR2 FYEKMQ (reference sequence). Trimming pared 5 bases from V and 1 base from J, leaving 18 bases between. CDR3 in DNA: TGTGCCAGCAGCGACCCACGGGGCGGGACTTCCTACGAGCAGTACTTC. This encodes CASSDPRGGTSYEQYF.

The chain combines TRBV6-4 with TRBJ1-1; perhaps TRBD1 as D (6 bases). Germline values: CDR1 MRHNA, CDR2 SNTAGT. V was cut by 6 bases and J by 3 bases, with 14 bases left in between. There are 14 residues in the CDR3. The CDR3: CASRVQGGDTEAFF. The CDR3 bases are TGTGCCAGCAGAGTACAGGGAGGGGACACTGAAGCTTTCTTT.

V and J are TRBV18 and TRBJ2-3; 13 nucleotides align to TRBD2. CDR1 is KGHSH, CDR2 LQKENI, per germline. V trimming: 0 bases; J trimming: 2 bases; junction bases outside the gene matches: 2. The CDR3 contains 17 residues. The CDR3 sequence: CASSPPGTSGVTDTQYF. In DNA form, the CDR3 reads TGTGCCAGCTCACCACCGGGGACTAGCGGGGTCACAGATACGCAGTATTTT.